This TCR beta chain was retrieved from a study of cytomegalovirus exposure and HLA in healthy donors. The CDR3 is 15 residues long. Trimming left V 0 bases short and J 3 bases short, with 13 bases between. In germline, CDR1 is SGDLS, CDR2 YYNGEE. Researchers ran the PCR with 60 Vbeta and 13 Jbeta primers. Sequenced by immunoSEQ multiplex PCR; TCRdb stores in-frame clones only, minus some. This repertoire shows 95,000 to 100,000 clones, 65% to 80% found once; its top ten account for roughly a tenth. This sequence joins TRBV9 and TRBJ2-7; tentatively, D is TRBD1 (5 bases). The clonotype comes from a man aged 45-60 years in good health and CMV-seronegative. Sequenced: PBMCs. CDR3: CASSVATGQYYEQYF. Here the CDR3 DNA reads TGTGCCAGCAGCGTAGCTACTGGACAATACTACGAGCAGTACTTC.